These T cell receptor beta chains were read from a single sample in a study of OX40 agonist ivuxolimab in advanced cancers. The assay was immunoSEQ multiplex PCR, and TCRdb's table has in-frame clones only and misses some. The table lists more than 50,000 clones, 86% of them singletons. The sequenced sample was CD4+ or CD8+ T cells sorted from blood, obtained in a trial of the OX40 agonist ivuxolimab. The receptors derive from an adult with an advanced solid tumor such as melanoma, head and neck, liver or kidney cancer. CDR3s include the opening cysteine and the closing phenylalanine or tryptophan. D genes are given only for firm matches. Only some rows state a clone size, as once, few, many or a class for expanded clones.

j_gene,d_gene,abundance,v_gene,CDR3nt,CDR3aa
TRBJ1-3,TRBD1,.,TRBV5-8,TGTGCCAGCAGCTTGGCGGGGACAGGGGGATCCAACACCATATATTTT,CASSLAGTGGSNTIYF
TRBJ2-5,.,.,TRBV5-1,TGCGCCAGCAGCTTGGACAAGCGGGAGACCCAGTACTTC,CASSLDKRETQYF
TRBJ2-1,TRBD1,.,TRBV7-9,TGTGCCAGCAGCTTAGGGGGGACAGGGGGCTACAATGAGCAGTTCTTC,CASSLGGTGGYNEQFF
TRBJ1-1,.,.,TRBV28,TGTGCCAGCACGTGGGCCGAGACTGAAGCTTTCTTT,CASTWAETEAFF
TRBJ2-5,.,once,TRBV5-1,TGCGCCAGCAGCCGGGACTACCAAGAGACCCAGTACTTC,CASSRDYQETQYF
TRBJ2-1,.,.,TRBV6-1,TGTGCCAGCAGTGGCCGACTCTCGGTCTCCTACAATGAGCAGTTCTTC,CASSGRLSVSYNEQFF
TRBJ1-1,.,.,TRBV10-3,TGTGCCATCAGTGAGTTTAAGGCTGAAGCTTTCTTT,CAISEFKAEAFF
TRBJ2-2,.,.,TRBV7-8,TGTGCCAGCAGCCTAAGACTAGGCGGCACCGGGGAGCTGTTTTTT,CASSLRLGGTGELFF
TRBJ2-7,TRBD1,once,TRBV10-3,TGTGCCATCAGTGAGTCGATGGGACAGGGGGGCGAGCAGTACTTC,CAISESMGQGGEQYF
TRBJ2-7,TRBD2,.,TRBV2,TGTGCCAGCAGTGGACTAGCGGGGACCATCGAGCAGTACTTC,CASSGLAGTIEQYF
TRBJ2-1,.,.,TRBV5-1,TGCGCCAGCAGCCCCGGAGGGGGTGAGAATGAGCAGTTCTTC,CASSPGGGENEQFF
TRBJ1-2,.,.,TRBV15,TGTGCCACCAGCAGAGTCGACAATAGGGATGGCTACACCTTC,CATSRVDNRDGYTF
TRBJ1-1,.,.,TRBV4-2,TGTGCCAGCAGCCCGGAGGGAGGGAGGGAAACTGAAGCTTTCTTT,CASSPEGGRETEAFF
TRBJ2-5,.,.,TRBV11-2,TGTGCCAGCAGCTTAGACATGTTCCTCGAGACCCAGTACTTC,CASSLDMFLETQYF
TRBJ2-3,TRBD2,.,TRBV10-2,TGCGCCACCAGCAGTACTAGCGGGATCCCAGATACGCAGTATTTT,CATSSTSGIPDTQYF
TRBJ2-1,TRBD2,few,TRBV10-3,TGTGCCATCAGTGAGCCGGGACTAGCGGGAGATGAGCAGTTCTTC,CAISEPGLAGDEQFF
TRBJ1-6,.,.,TRBV5-1,TGCGCCAGCAGGGACAGTAATTCACCCCTCCACTTT,CASRDSNSPLHF
TRBJ2-2,.,once,TRBV18,TGTGCCAGCTCACCTCGGAGGGACGGGGAGCTGTTTTTT,CASSPRRDGELFF
TRBJ2-3,.,.,TRBV7-3,TGTGCCAGCAGTACCGGCCCCGCGGGGACTGTAGATACGCAGTATTTT,CASSTGPAGTVDTQYF
TRBJ1-1,.,.,TRBV10-2,TGCGCCAGCAGCGTGGCAGGGACTGAAGCTTTCTTT,CASSVAGTEAFF
TRBJ2-1,TRBD2,.,TRBV7-9,TGTGCCAGCAGCCATTCATTAAGAACTAGCGGCCTATACAATGAGCAGTTCTTC,CASSHSLRTSGLYNEQFF
TRBJ2-5,TRBD2,.,TRBV10-3,TGTGCCATCAGCGGGACTAGCGGGGGTGCTGAGACCCAGTACTTC,CAISGTSGGAETQYF
TRBJ2-7,TRBD2,.,TRBV28,TGTGCCAGCAGTTTGGGGGGGGAGCAGTACTTC,CASSLGGEQYF
TRBJ1-3,.,.,TRBV28,TGTGCCAGCAGTCTTGGGGGGAGCTCTGGAAACACCATATATTTT,CASSLGGSSGNTIYF
TRBJ1-1,.,.,TRBV28,TGTGCCAGCAGCTCCGGGGGGCTGAACACTGAAGCTTTCTTT,CASSSGGLNTEAFF
TRBJ1-5,.,.,TRBV7-2,TGTGCCAGCAGCTTAGTCGGCGGGGGCCGCCAGCCCCAGCATTTT,CASSLVGGGRQPQHF
TRBJ2-1,.,.,TRBV6-5,TGTGCCAGCAGTGACTCTGCTAGGCTGCAGTTCTTC,CASSDSARLQFF
TRBJ2-7,TRBD1,.,TRBV28,TGTGCCAGCAGTTACGGGACAGGGATCTACGAGCAGTACTTC,CASSYGTGIYEQYF
TRBJ1-1,.,.,TRBV2,TGTGCCAGCAGTGAAGGCCTGGGGGAAGCTTTCTTT,CASSEGLGEAFF
TRBJ2-1,TRBD2,.,TRBV7-2,TGTGCCAGCAGCCCACGACTAGCGGGAAGGTACAATGAGCAGTTCTTC,CASSPRLAGRYNEQFF
TRBJ2-7,TRBD1,.,TRBV5-4,TGTGCCAGCAGCAGACAGGGGGACTACGAGCAGTACTTC,CASSRQGDYEQYF